This T cell receptor (beta chain) stems from a study of tissue T cells after allogeneic stem cell transplantation. Study-level points and caveats: Shared clones across patients were few; motif clustering revealed tissue-specific shared signatures. Anatomically similar tissues had similar TCR repertoires within each patient.

Specified time point: mouse harvest day 7 after allogeneic transplant. Mouse grafts combined 10^7 T-cell-depleted bone marrow cells with 10^6 splenic CD5+ T cells. TCRdb's table, derived via immunoSEQ multiplex PCR, lists solely in-frame clones and lacks some. The data show about 6,700 clones, approximately 45% seen once. V shed 4 bases, J shed 7 bases, and the junction held 3 bases outside the gene matches. This CDR3 has 13 amino acids. From germline, CDR1 is SNHLY and CDR2 FYNGKV (reference sequence). This clone was counted between two and nine times. Its antigen is not known. The gene symbols are mouse symbols. The read falls 1 residue short of the CDR3 end, and the missing part is taken from the germline J gene.

Sequencing was performed on gut tissue. The receptor comes from a female BALB/c mouse given C57BL/6 T cells with graft-versus-host disease after an allogeneic hematopoietic cell transplant. This sequence joins TRBV3 and TRBJ1-4, with 7 bases matching TRBD1. The CDR3 sequence is CASSYRGGERLFF. The sequenced CDR3 bases are TGTGCCAGCAGCTACAGGGGTGGCGAAAGATTATTT.